This TCR beta chain was identified during a study of post-analysis software for immune sequencing data. Libraries were made from TCR beta cDNA, and they carried unique molecular identifiers. TCRdb re-analysed the PCR reads in MiXCR, keeping a single row per CDR3 protein. Among over 700,000 distinct CDR3 sequences, roughly 27% were seen once, and the ten largest hold 0.56%. With respect to this clonotype: Its matching antigen is unknown.

Study-level points and caveats: Roughly five TRBV segments appeared more often in patients than in controls, and TRBV5-6, TRBV5-1 and TRBV20-1 were among these.

The CDR3 totals 13 residues. V lost 3 bases, J lost 0 bases, and 5 bases lay in between. The receptor comes from a girl aged 5 to 17 with multiple sclerosis. The sequenced material came from blood. The chain is built from TRBV12-3 or TRBV12-4 and TRBJ1-1; D is uncertain. This CDR3 reads CASSLELNTEAFF. In DNA, the CDR3 is TGTGCCAGCAGTTTGGAATTGAACACTGAAGCTTTCTTT.